This is a list of T cell receptor beta chains from one sample in a study of T cell repertoires in cytomegalovirus infection. TCRdb used MiXCR to reprocess the reads, holding one entry per CDR3 protein. This table has fewer than 700,000 distinct CDR3 sequences, less than 25% appearing once. Specimen: CD8+ T cells from PBMCs. Receptors originate from a human donor in good health (CMV status not recorded). Some clones in this sample may be carry-over from other donors' samples. The CDR3 runs from the conserved cysteine through the conserved F or W. The D gene is left open where the match is weak. The size field is filled for only some rows; it gives once, few, many or a size class.

TRBJ2-7 | - | TRBV7-9 | TRBD1 | 15 | CASSLGTGGRYEQYF | TGTGCCAGCAGCTTAGGAACAGGGGGCAGGTACGAGCAGTACTTC
TRBJ2-1 | few | TRBV12-3/TRBV12-4 | TRBD2 | 17 | CASSLTVAGDSYNEQFF | TGTGCCAGCAGTTTGACGGTAGCGGGGGATTCCTACAATGAGCAGTTCTTC
TRBJ1-2 | few | TRBV5-6 | TRBD1 | 15 | CASSGDRDANYGYTF | TGTGCCAGCAGCGGGGACAGGGACGCTAACTATGGCTACACCTTC
TRBJ1-1 | - | TRBV10-1 | - | 13 | CASKENQYTEAFF | TGCGCCAGCAAGGAGAATCAGTACACTGAAGCTTTCTTT
TRBJ1-1 | - | TRBV14 | - | 15 | CASSPFGGASTEAFF | TGTGCCAGCAGCCCCTTCGGGGGGGCTTCGACTGAAGCTTTCTTT
TRBJ2-5 | - | TRBV7-3 | - | 15 | CASSWWGEFQETQYF | TGTGCCAGCAGCTGGTGGGGGGAATTCCAAGAGACCCAGTACTTC
TRBJ2-1 | many | TRBV6-5 | - | 14 | CASSYGSSYNEQFF | TGTGCCAGCAGTTACGGGAGCTCCTACAATGAGCAGTTCTTC
TRBJ2-1 | - | TRBV12-3/TRBV12-4 | - | 17 | CASSSPGHSSSYNEQFF | TGTGCCAGCAGTTCACCGGGACATTCGAGCTCCTACAATGAGCAGTTCTTC
TRBJ2-2 | many | TRBV7-2 | - | 17 | CASSTGGLAEDTGELFF | TGTGCCAGCAGTACCGGGGGGCTAGCGGAGGACACCGGGGAGCTGTTTTTT
TRBJ2-6 | - | TRBV9 | - | 15 | CASSVDSSGANVLTF | TGTGCCAGCAGCGTAGACAGTTCTGGGGCCAACGTCCTGACTTTC
TRBJ1-6 | - | TRBV20-1 | - | 14 | CSAAGEGYNSPLHF | TGCAGTGCTGCAGGGGAGGGCTATAATTCACCCCTCCACTTT
TRBJ2-7 | - | TRBV6-2/TRBV6-3 | TRBD2 | 14 | CASSLTSNLRGQYF | TGTGCCAGCAGTTTGACTAGCAACCTACGAGGGCAGTACTTC
TRBJ1-1 | few | TRBV6-2/TRBV6-3 | - | 16 | CASSYLEATPNTEAFF | TGTGCCAGCAGTTACTTGGAGGCAACCCCCAACACTGAAGCTTTCTTT
TRBJ1-2 | - | TRBV6-5 | - | 15 | CASSYLGHSNYGYTF | TGTGCCAGCAGTTACTTGGGACACTCTAACTATGGCTACACCTTC
TRBJ1-6 | many | TRBV6-1 | - | 15 | CASSAKSSYNSPLHF | TGTGCCAGCAGTGCGAAAAGCTCCTATAATTCACCCCTCCACTTT
TRBJ2-1 | - | TRBV29-1 | TRBD2 | 14 | CSLRGGDTYNEQFF | TGCAGCCTGCGGGGGGGGGACACGTACAATGAGCAGTTCTTC
TRBJ2-1 | - | TRBV24-1 | - | 12 | CATSISGNEQFF | TGTGCCACCAGTATATCAGGGAATGAGCAGTTCTTC
TRBJ1-2 | once | TRBV28 | - | 12 | CASSYTTYGYTF | TGTGCCAGCAGCTATACTACCTATGGCTACACCTTC
TRBJ1-2 | many | TRBV7-3 | TRBD1 | 15 | CASSLIRTGSRGYTF | TGTGCCAGCAGCTTAATCCGGACAGGGAGTCGCGGCTACACCTTC
TRBJ2-3 | - | TRBV9 | - | 12 | CASSVGADTQYF | TGTGCCAGCAGCGTGGGGGCGGATACGCAGTATTTT
TRBJ2-2 | many | TRBV7-8 | - | 13 | CASPPGNTGELFF | TGTGCCAGCCCGCCGGGCAACACCGGGGAGCTGTTTTTT
TRBJ2-3 | - | TRBV28 | - | 14 | CASSQLGGPDTQYF | TGTGCCAGCAGCCAGCTTGGGGGGCCCGATACGCAGTATTTT
TRBJ2-2 | - | TRBV20-1 | TRBD2 | 17 | CSASTGGTSDDTGELFF | TGCAGTGCTTCCACAGGTGGGACTAGCGACGACACCGGGGAGCTGTTTTTT
TRBJ2-2 | few | TRBV2 | TRBD1 | 14 | CASIDRADTGELFF | TGTGCCAGCATTGACAGGGCGGACACCGGGGAGCTGTTTTTT
TRBJ2-1 | few | TRBV24-1 | - | 13 | CATTKQGSNEQFF | TGTGCCACCACTAAACAGGGATCCAATGAGCAGTTCTTC
TRBJ1-2 | few | TRBV20-1 | TRBD1 | 13 | CSARGQSDYGYTF | TGCAGTGCTAGGGGACAGTCTGACTATGGCTACACCTTC
TRBJ2-7 | - | TRBV11-2 | - | 16 | CASSRSGVGAIWEQYF | TGTGCCAGCAGCCGTAGTGGTGTGGGCGCCATCTGGGAGCAGTACTTC
TRBJ2-7 | - | TRBV29-1 | - | 13 | CSVGRPSGREQYF | TGCAGCGTTGGCAGGCCTTCGGGACGCGAGCAGTACTTC
TRBJ2-3 | - | TRBV25-1 | - | 17 | CASSEPLTGAQRDTQYF | TGTGCCAGCAGTGAACCCCTAACAGGCGCGCAACGCGATACGCAGTATTTT
TRBJ1-2 | - | TRBV6-4 | - | 11 | CARGHPDGYTF | TGTGCCAGGGGACACCCTGATGGCTACACCTTC
TRBJ2-1 | few | TRBV7-3 | TRBD1 | 16 | CASSPQGAGSYNEQFF | TGTGCCAGCAGTCCCCAGGGGGCGGGTTCCTACAATGAGCAGTTCTTC